This TCR beta chain was sequenced in a study of cytotoxic CD8 clonotypes in ibrutinib-treated CLL. Across the study: Among patients, about 24 responded partially and 2 completely; about 14 then stayed remitted and roughly 12 progressed after median around 68 months.

This clone appeared a single time. TCRdb's table, derived via immunoSEQ multiplex PCR, lists solely in-frame clones and lacks some. The sample shows 330,000 or so clones, 67% of them seen only once. The CDR3 totals 14 residues. Germline values: CDR1 SGHDT, CDR2 YYEEEE. V was pared by 4 bases and J by 3 bases, with 14 bases between. This receptor was obtained from a human donor with chronic lymphocytic leukemia. The chain joins TRBV5-6 to TRBJ2-7; the D gene is possibly TRBD1 (5 bases). Here the sequenced sample was PBMCs, taken after 36 months of ibrutinib treatment. The CDR3 sequence is CASSLPGSNYEQYF. The CDR3 region has the DNA TGTGCCAGCAGCCTGCCAGGGTCGAACTACGAGCAGTACTTC.